This T cell receptor (beta chain) was retrieved from a study of T cells after yellow fever vaccination. Across the whole study: When fractions had low cell numbers, they were prepared with SMART-Seq v4 Ultra Low Input.

Of note for this clonotype: Its antigen is unknown.

TCR cDNA was made by 5'RACE template switching, adding a universal primer site and UMIs. Each CDR3 protein is one row after TCRdb ran MiXCR on the 5' RACE reads. The sample has roughly 400,000 distinct CDR3 sequences, approximately 18% seen once. Whole-study results and caveats: Weaker overall, the secondary response nonetheless peaked faster (day 5 versus 15).

The CDR3 is 16 amino acids. With 4 bases removed from V and 4 bases from J, the gap between germline ends came to 20 bases. Germline CDR1 reads SGHRS; CDR2 reads YFSETQ. The TCR comes from a young man who received the YFV17D yellow fever vaccine. The chain uses TRBV5-1 and TRBJ1-1; no firm D call. Sequenced material: PBMCs, taken before the yellow fever booster vaccination. The CDR3 reads CASSPEVGSGSTEAFF. The CDR3 DNA is TGCGCCAGCAGCCCCGAGGTAGGGTCTGGGAGCACTGAAGCTTTCTTT.